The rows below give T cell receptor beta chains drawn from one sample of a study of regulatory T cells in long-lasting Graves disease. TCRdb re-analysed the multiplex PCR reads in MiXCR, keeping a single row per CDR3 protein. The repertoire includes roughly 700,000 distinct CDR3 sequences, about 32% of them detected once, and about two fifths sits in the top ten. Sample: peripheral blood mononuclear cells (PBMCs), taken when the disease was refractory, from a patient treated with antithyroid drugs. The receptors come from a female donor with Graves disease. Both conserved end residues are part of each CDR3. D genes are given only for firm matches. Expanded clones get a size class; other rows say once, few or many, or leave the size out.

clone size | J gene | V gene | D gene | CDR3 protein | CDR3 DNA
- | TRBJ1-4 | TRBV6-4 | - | CASSYSTFAPDPGGEKLFF | TGTGCCAGCAGTTACTCGACCTTTGCCCCAGACCCCGGGGGAGAAAAACTGTTTTTT
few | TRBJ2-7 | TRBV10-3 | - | CAISPDGSTEQYF | TGTGCCATCAGCCCGGACGGCTCTACCGAGCAGTACTTC
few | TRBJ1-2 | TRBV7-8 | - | CASSLVATGSGYTF | TGTGCCAGCAGCTTAGTGGCAACCGGGTCTGGCTACACCTTC
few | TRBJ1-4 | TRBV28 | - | CASSARGYANEKLFF | TGTGCCAGCAGTGCCCGGGGCTACGCCAATGAAAAACTGTTTTTT
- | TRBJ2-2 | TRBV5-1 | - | CASSLGQLTGELFF | TGCGCCAGCAGCTTGGGACAGCTCACCGGGGAGCTGTTTTTT
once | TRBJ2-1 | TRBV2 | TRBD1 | CASSERQGIHNEQFF | TGTGCCAGCAGCGAAAGACAGGGGATCCACAATGAGCAGTTCTTC
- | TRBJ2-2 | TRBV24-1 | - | CATSDPLNTGELFF | TGTGCCACCAGTGATCCATTGAACACCGGGGAGCTGTTTTTT
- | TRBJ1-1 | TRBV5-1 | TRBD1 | CASSEGTGRLGTEAFF | TGCGCCAGCAGCGAAGGGACAGGGCGATTGGGCACTGAAGCTTTCTTT
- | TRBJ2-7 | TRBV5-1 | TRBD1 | CASSLSGQGLGQYF | TGCGCCAGCAGCTTGTCGGGACAGGGATTGGGGCAGTACTTC
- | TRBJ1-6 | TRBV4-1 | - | CASSSPQGRNSPLHF | TGCGCCAGCAGCTCCCCCCAGGGTCGGAATTCACCCCTCCACTTT
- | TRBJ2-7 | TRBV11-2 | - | CASSLDPLGAEVQYF | TGTGCCAGCAGCTTAGACCCCCTCGGGGCGGAGGTGCAGTACTTC
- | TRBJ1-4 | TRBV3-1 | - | CTSSQVIEKLFF | TGTACCAGCAGCCAAGTAATCGAAAAACTGTTTTTT
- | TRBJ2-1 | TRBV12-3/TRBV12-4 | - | CASSLVSPNNEQFF | TGTGCCAGCAGTTTAGTGTCACCTAACAATGAGCAGTTCTTC
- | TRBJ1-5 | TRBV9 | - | CASSVTDGVQPQHF | TGTGCCAGCAGCGTAACAGACGGGGTCCAGCCCCAGCATTTT
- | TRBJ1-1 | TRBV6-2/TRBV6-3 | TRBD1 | CAIHSGTGITEAFF | TGTGCCATTCACTCCGGGACAGGGATTACTGAAGCTTTCTTT
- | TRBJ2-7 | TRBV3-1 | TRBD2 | CASSRAGDNYEQYF | TGTGCCAGCAGCCGGGCGGGGGATAACTACGAGCAGTACTTC
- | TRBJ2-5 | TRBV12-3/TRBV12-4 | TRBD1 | CASSRGSTGGAETQYF | TGTGCCAGCAGTAGGGGGTCCACAGGGGGCGCGGAGACCCAGTACTTC
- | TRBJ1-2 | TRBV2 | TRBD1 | CASRRQGDQYGYTF | TGTGCCAGCAGGAGACAGGGCGACCAATATGGCTACACCTTC
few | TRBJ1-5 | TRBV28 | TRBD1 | CASSLTRGPGSQPQHF | TGTGCCAGCAGTTTAACGAGGGGGCCTGGGTCACAGCCCCAGCATTTT
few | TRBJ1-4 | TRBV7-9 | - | CASSLGIGGATNEKLFF | TGTGCCAGCAGCTTAGGAATTGGGGGAGCAACTAATGAAAAACTGTTTTTT
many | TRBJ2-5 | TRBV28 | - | CASSGAGMGETQYF | TGTGCCAGCAGTGGGGCGGGGATGGGAGAGACCCAGTACTTC
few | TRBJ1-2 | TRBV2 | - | CASRGERALANYGYTF | TGTGCCAGCAGGGGGGAACGGGCCCTAGCTAACTATGGCTACACCTTC
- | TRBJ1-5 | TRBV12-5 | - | CASGSSGEVPQHF | TGTGCTAGTGGCTCCTCGGGTGAGGTGCCCCAGCATTTT
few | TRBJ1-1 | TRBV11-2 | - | CASSSQEKGGRTEAFF | TGTGCCAGCAGCTCGCAAGAAAAAGGTGGGAGGACTGAAGCTTTCTTT
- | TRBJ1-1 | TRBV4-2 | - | CASNSLENTEAFF | TGTGCCAGCAATTCCCTTGAGAACACTGAAGCTTTCTTT
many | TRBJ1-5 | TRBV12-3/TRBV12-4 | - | CASSFYPVGQPQHF | TGTGCCAGCAGTTTTTACCCGGTAGGTCAGCCCCAGCATTTT
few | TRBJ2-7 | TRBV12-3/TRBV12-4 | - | CASSHTSYEQYF | TGTGCCAGCAGCCATACCTCCTACGAGCAGTACTTC
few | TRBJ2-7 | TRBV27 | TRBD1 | CASSPDRGKPYEQYF | TGTGCCAGCAGTCCGGACAGGGGGAAGCCCTACGAGCAGTACTTC
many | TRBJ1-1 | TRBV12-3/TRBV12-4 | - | CASSLLGRSEAFF | TGTGCCAGCAGTTTATTGGGGCGGAGTGAAGCTTTCTTT
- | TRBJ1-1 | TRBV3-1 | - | CASSQMLYTEAFF | TGTGCCAGCAGCCAAATGTTGTACACTGAAGCTTTCTTT
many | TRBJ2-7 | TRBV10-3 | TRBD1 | CATPKTGTAYEQYF | TGTGCCACCCCGAAGACCGGGACAGCCTACGAGCAGTACTTC
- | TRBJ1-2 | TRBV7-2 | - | CATSGVWGYGYTF | TGTGCCACCTCTGGGGTATGGGGCTATGGCTACACCTTC
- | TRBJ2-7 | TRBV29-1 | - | CSALQGEQYF | TGCAGCGCCCTACAGGGCGAGCAGTACTTC
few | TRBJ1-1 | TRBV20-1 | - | CSATPRVMNTEAFF | TGCAGCGCCACTCCCAGGGTTATGAACACTGAAGCTTTCTTT
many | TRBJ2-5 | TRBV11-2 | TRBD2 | CASSFRTSGRAVETQYF | TGTGCCAGCAGCTTTCGGACTAGCGGGAGGGCCGTTGAGACCCAGTACTTC
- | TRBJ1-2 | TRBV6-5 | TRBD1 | CASSYRQGGRGYTF | TGTGCCAGCAGCTACCGACAGGGGGGCCGGGGCTACACCTTC
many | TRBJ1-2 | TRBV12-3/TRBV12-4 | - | CASGGAANYGYTF | TGTGCCAGCGGGGGGGCAGCGAACTATGGCTACACCTTC
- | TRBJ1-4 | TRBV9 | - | CASSVGPGIYDEKLFF | TGTGCCAGCAGCGTAGGGCCAGGGATCTACGATGAAAAACTGTTTTTT
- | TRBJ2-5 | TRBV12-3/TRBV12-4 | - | CASSIRQGGWQETQYF | TGTGCCAGCAGTATTAGACAGGGAGGGTGGCAAGAGACCCAGTACTTC
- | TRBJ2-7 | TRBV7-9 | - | CASSLESGSHEQYF | TGCGCCAGCAGCTTGGAGTCGGGAAGCCACGAGCAGTACTTC
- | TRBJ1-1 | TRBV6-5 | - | CASSYSTAAGTEAFF | TGTGCCAGCAGTTACTCGACGGCGGCGGGAACTGAAGCTTTCTTT
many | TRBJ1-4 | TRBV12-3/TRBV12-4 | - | CASSTGRSTTNEKLFF | TGTGCCAGTTCTACGGGGCGGAGTACAACTAATGAAAAACTGTTTTTT
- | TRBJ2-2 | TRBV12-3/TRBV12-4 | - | CASSSRGGGAGELFF | TGTGCCAGCAGTTCCCGGGGCGGGGGCGCCGGGGAGCTGTTTTTT
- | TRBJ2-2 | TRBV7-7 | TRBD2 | CASSLGSAGVSGELFF | TGTGCCAGCAGCTTAGGATCAGCGGGAGTCTCCGGGGAGCTGTTTTTT
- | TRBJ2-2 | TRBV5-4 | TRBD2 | CASSTSGLAGGSIGELFF | TGTGCCAGCAGCACCTCGGGACTAGCGGGAGGATCGATCGGGGAGCTGTTTTTT